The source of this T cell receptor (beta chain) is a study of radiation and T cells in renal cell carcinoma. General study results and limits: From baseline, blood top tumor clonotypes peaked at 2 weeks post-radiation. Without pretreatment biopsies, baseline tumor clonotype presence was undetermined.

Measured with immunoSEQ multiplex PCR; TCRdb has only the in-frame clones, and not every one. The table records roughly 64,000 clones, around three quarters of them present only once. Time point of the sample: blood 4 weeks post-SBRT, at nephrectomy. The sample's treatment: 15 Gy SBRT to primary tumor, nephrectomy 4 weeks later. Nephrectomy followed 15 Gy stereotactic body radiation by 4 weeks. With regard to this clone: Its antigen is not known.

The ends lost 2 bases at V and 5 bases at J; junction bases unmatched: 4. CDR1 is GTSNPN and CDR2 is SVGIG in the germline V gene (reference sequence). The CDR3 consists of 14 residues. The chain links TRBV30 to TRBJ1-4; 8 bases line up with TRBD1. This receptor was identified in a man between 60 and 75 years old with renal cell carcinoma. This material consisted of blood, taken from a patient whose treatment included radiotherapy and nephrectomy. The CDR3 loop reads CAWSHRGSNEKLFF. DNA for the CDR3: TGTGCCTGGAGTCACAGGGGGTCAAATGAAAAACTGTTTTTT. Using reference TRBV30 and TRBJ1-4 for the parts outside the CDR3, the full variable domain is SQTIHQWPATLVQPVGSPLSLECTVEGTSNPNLYWYRQAAGRGLQLLFYSVGIGQISSEVPQNLSASRPQDRQFILSSKKLLLSDSGFYLCAWSHRGSNEKLFFGSGTQLSVL.